A selection of T cell receptor beta chains follows, all from one sample in a study of PD-1 blockade in classical Hodgkin lymphoma. The table came from immunoSEQ multiplex PCR; TCRdb's copy has only in-frame clones and leaves some out. The sample has about 97,000 clones; approximately 80% are singletons. The specimen was peripheral blood mononuclear cells (PBMCs), collected at baseline. These receptors came from a human donor with classical Hodgkin lymphoma. CDR3s include the opening cysteine and the closing phenylalanine or tryptophan. Each record gives: J gene, V gene, D gene, clone size, CDR3 protein, CDR3 DNA. The D gene is left open where the match is weak. Size values are once, few and many counts, or a class for expanded clones, and some rows have none.

>TRBJ1-5|TRBV5-1|-|-
CASSLEVGNQPQHF
TGCGCCAGCAGCTTGGAGGTGGGAAATCAGCCCCAGCATTTT
>TRBJ2-2|TRBV15|TRBD2|-
CATSRTSRALGELFF
TGTGCCACCAGCAGGACTAGCCGGGCCCTCGGGGAGCTGTTTTTT
>TRBJ2-7|TRBV5-4|-|-
CASSFNPGLTYEQYF
TGTGCCAGCAGCTTCAATCCGGGACTGACCTACGAGCAGTACTTC
>TRBJ2-1|TRBV29-1|-|-
CSVEETGYEQFF
TGCAGCGTTGAGGAAACAGGGTATGAGCAGTTCTTC
>TRBJ1-5|TRBV12-5|TRBD1|-
CASGLVTGGGRQYQPQHF
TGTGCTAGTGGTTTGGTAACAGGGGGCGGGCGGCAGTATCAGCCCCAGCATTTT
>TRBJ2-3|TRBV6-1|-|-
CASILRTSTDTQYF
TGTGCCAGCATCTTGCGAACTAGCACAGATACGCAGTATTTT
>TRBJ2-5|TRBV7-9|-|-
CASSLRSAETQYF
TGTGCCAGCAGCTTACGCAGTGCAGAGACCCAGTACTTC
>TRBJ2-5|TRBV14|-|-
CASSQDRQPAEQYF
TGTGCCAGCAGCCAAGACCGACAGCCTGCTGAGCAGTACTTC
>TRBJ2-7|TRBV7-2|TRBD1|-
CASSQQGQGAYEQYF
TGTGCCAGCAGCCAGCAGGGACAGGGGGCATACGAGCAGTACTTC
>TRBJ2-5|TRBV10-3|TRBD2|-
CAISDLAGRRETQYF
TGTGCCATCAGTGACTTAGCGGGACGGCGAGAGACCCAGTACTTC
>TRBJ2-7|TRBV7-2|-|-
CASSLLAEVYEQYF
TGTGCCAGCAGCTTACTAGCTGAGGTCTACGAGCAGTACTTC
>TRBJ1-1|TRBV19|-|-
CASKGGGSLNTEAFF
TGTGCCAGTAAGGGTGGGGGCTCATTGAACACTGAAGCTTTCTTT
>TRBJ2-5|TRBV7-2|-|-
CASSPGAVQETQYF
TGTGCCAGCAGCCCCGGAGCGGTACAAGAGACCCAGTACTTC
>TRBJ1-2|TRBV19|-|-
CASILFLGARGGYTF
TGTGCCAGTATCCTATTCCTCGGGGCCCGGGGTGGCTACACCTTC
>TRBJ2-3|TRBV25-1|TRBD1|-
CASSAGQGAADTQYF
TGTGCCAGCAGTGCAGGACAGGGGGCTGCAGATACGCAGTATTTT
>TRBJ2-2|TRBV5-1|TRBD2|-
CASSLAGLANTGELFF
TGCGCCAGCAGCTTGGCCGGACTAGCTAACACCGGGGAGCTGTTTTTT
>TRBJ2-1|TRBV5-1|-|-
CASSVVVGNEQFF
TGCGCCAGCAGCGTGGTAGTAGGTAATGAGCAGTTCTTC
>TRBJ2-5|TRBV19|-|-
CASSSTPGLGGSQETQYF
TGTGCCAGTAGTTCGACCCCTGGGCTTGGGGGGAGCCAAGAGACCCAGTACTTC
>TRBJ2-3|TRBV30|TRBD2|-
CAWSVRSSGGDTQYF
TGTGCCTGGAGTGTACGATCTAGCGGGGGTGATACGCAGTATTTT
>TRBJ2-3|TRBV4-2|-|-
CASSQDPQPTDTQYF
TGTGCCAGCAGCCAAGATCCCCAACCCACAGATACGCAGTATTTT
>TRBJ1-2|TRBV27|-|-
CASSAAGELVHGYTF
TGTGCCAGCAGTGCAGCGGGGGAGTTGGTGCATGGCTACACCTTC
>TRBJ1-4|TRBV14|-|-
CASSLAAGVGKLFF
TGTGCCAGCAGCCTTGCGGCCGGTGTTGGAAAACTGTTTTTT
>TRBJ2-3|TRBV5-1|TRBD2|-
CASSLGGTSGRLQYF
TGCGCCAGCAGCTTGGGCGGGACTAGCGGGAGGCTGCAGTATTTT
>TRBJ2-7|TRBV2|TRBD1|once
CASSVLPGQGLGEQYF
TGTGCCAGCAGCGTACTTCCGGGACAGGGATTGGGCGAGCAGTACTTC
>TRBJ1-2|TRBV10-3|-|-
CAISEGVFNYGYTF
TGTGCCATCAGTGAGGGGGTTTTTAACTATGGCTACACCTTC
>TRBJ2-1|TRBV12-2|-|-
CASRIPVRRDRGRYEQFF
TGTGCAAGTCGCATCCCGGTACGGCGGGACAGGGGGCGATATGAGCAGTTCTTC
>TRBJ2-5|TRBV6-5|TRBD2|-
CASTPRGASGETQYF
TGTGCCAGCACCCCCCGAGGGGCTAGCGGAGAGACCCAGTACTTC
>TRBJ2-1|TRBV6-6|TRBD2|-
CASSPTSADNEQFF
TGTGCCAGCAGCCCGACTAGCGCTGACAATGAGCAGTTCTTC
>TRBJ2-7|TRBV19|TRBD1|-
CASSSTLGDRPYEQYF
TGTGCCAGTAGTAGCACGCTGGGGGACAGACCCTACGAGCAGTACTTC
>TRBJ2-1|TRBV7-2|TRBD2|-
CASSRTSGAYNEQFF
TGTGCCAGCAGCCGGACTAGCGGGGCCTACAATGAGCAGTTCTTC
>TRBJ2-7|TRBV15|-|-
CATSFQRAYEQYF
TGTGCCACCAGCTTCCAGCGGGCCTACGAGCAGTACTTC
>TRBJ2-1|TRBV7-3|TRBD2|-
CASSRGLADNEQFF
TGTGCCAGCAGCCGGGGACTAGCGGATAATGAGCAGTTCTTC
>TRBJ2-5|TRBV7-2|-|-
CASSSEETQYF
TGTGCCAGCAGCTCCGAAGAGACCCAGTACTTC
>TRBJ2-5|TRBV4-3|-|-
CASSLAYQETQYF
TGCGCCAGCAGCCTGGCGTACCAAGAGACCCAGTACTTC
>TRBJ2-2|TRBV19|TRBD2|once
CASSLLAGGTGELFF
TGTGCCAGTAGCCTACTAGCGGGAGGCACCGGGGAGCTGTTTTTT
>TRBJ2-5|TRBV9|TRBD2|-
CASSVVASGGETQYF
TGTGCCAGCAGCGTAGTAGCTAGCGGAGGAGAGACCCAGTACTTC